What follows are 32 T cell receptor beta chains derived from one specimen sequenced in a study of CD8 T cells in ankylosing spondylitis. Study-level findings and limits: What seemed typical of ankylosing spondylitis blood was a TCR beta motif built from under 10 highly homologous variants.

These receptors have no identified antigens. TCRdb independently ran MiXCR on the 5' RACE reads; one entry per CDR3 protein. The sample lists some 450,000 distinct CDR3 sequences, more than 15% occurring once. The sequenced sample consisted of blood, either unsorted or a sorted T cell fraction (not recorded which). These receptors were collected from a male donor with ankylosing spondylitis.

This clonotype showed up many times. The chain joins TRBV20-1 to TRBJ1-1, with D tentatively TRBD1 (5 bases). V was shortened by 6 bases and J by 7 bases, with 9 bases between the two germline ends. The germline gives CDR1 DFQATT, CDR2 SNEGSKA (reference sequence). The CDR3 covers 10 residues. The CDR3 loop is CSAWRGEAFF. The CDR3 nucleotides are TGCAGTGCGTGGAGGGGTGAAGCTTTCTTT.

This chain joins TRBV20-1 and TRBJ2-1, with D unclear. Germline CDR1 is DFQATT and CDR2 is SNEGSKA (reference sequence). The CDR3 spans 13 residues. V shed 0 bases and J shed 10 bases, with 13 bases lying between them. Written as DNA, the CDR3 is TGCAGTGCTAGAGATGCCTTGGGCGGCGAGCAGTTCTTC. Its translation: CSARDALGGEQFF.

This clonotype was observed a single time. The J gene is TRBJ2-1, the V gene TRBV28, with 8 bases that match TRBD1. The CDR3 is 17 residues long. CDR1 MDHEN and CDR2 SYDVKM come from the germline V gene. After removal of 6 bases from V and 0 bases from J, the junction contained 10 bases not matched to a gene. For the CDR3, the DNA is TGTGCCAGCAGCCTAGACAGGGGTTCACCCTCCTACAATGAGCAGTTCTTC. This gives the protein CASSLDRGSPSYNEQFF.

This clonotype was seen a handful of times. The chain combines TRBV2 with TRBJ2-7, with D possibly TRBD1 on 6 matching bases. V lost 7 bases, J lost 3 bases, and 13 bases lay in between. The germline V gene encodes CDR1 SNHLY and CDR2 FYNNEI. The CDR3 runs 13 residues. The DNA for the CDR3 is TGTGCCAGCACACGGGACATACTCTACGAGCAGTACTTC. It translates to CASTRDILYEQYF.

This chain uses TRBV19 with TRBJ1-4, with D unclear. Germline V gene data show CDR1 as LNHDA and CDR2 as SQIVND (reference sequence). This CDR3 region has 13 residues. V lost 5 bases and J lost 6, with 10 bases in between. DNA for the CDR3: TGTGCCAGTAGTCGTCGGCTTGATGAAAAACTGTTTTTT. Translating gives CASSRRLDEKLFF.

In this sample, this clonotype turned up many times. One end of the junction fails to match germline, which may point to a read error. The CDR3 DNA is TGCGCCAGCAACTTGAACGAAGAGACCCAGTACTTC. Amino acids: CASNLNEETQYF. The chain couples TRBV5-1 to TRBJ2-5; D call uncertain. Germline V gives CDR1 SGHRS, CDR2 YFSETQ. The CDR3 totals 12 residues.

The J gene is TRBJ1-4, the V gene TRBV20-1; D is possibly TRBD1 (5 bases). Trimming took 3 bases from V and 0 from J, leaving 11 bases between them. The CDR3 extends over 15 amino acids. In germline, CDR1 is DFQATT, CDR2 SNEGSKA (reference sequence). CDR3 in amino acids: CSARGPLATNEKLFF. The DNA for the CDR3 is TGCAGTGCTAGGGGACCTCTTGCAACTAATGAAAAACTGTTTTTT.

CDR3 residues: CASSTPRGGAYNEQFF. The CDR3 DNA reads as TGTGCCAGCAGTACCCCCCGGGGGGGGGCCTACAATGAGCAGTTCTTC. This rearrangement joins TRBV6-1 to TRBJ2-1; 8 nucleotides agree with TRBD2. The V segment lost 5 bases and the J segment 2 bases; nucleotides outside the gene matches: 8. The CDR3 has 16 residues. Germline CDR1 reads MNHNS; CDR2 reads SASEGT.

The gene calls are TRBV6-5 and TRBJ2-1; 7 positions agree with TRBD1. CDR1 is MNHEY and CDR2 is SVGAGI in the germline V gene. The V and J ends lost 0 bases and 4 bases, in that order; junction bases with no gene match: 6. The CDR3 has 16 residues. CDR3 region: CASSYSNRGVYNEQFF. CDR3 DNA: TGTGCCAGCAGTTACTCGAACAGGGGCGTATACAATGAGCAGTTCTTC.

The chain joins TRBV5-1 to TRBJ2-1; TRBD2 aligns across 7 bases. Germline V gene data show CDR1 as SGHRS and CDR2 as YFSETQ. V lost 6 bases to trimming and J lost 1 base; unmatched junction nucleotides: 7. The CDR3 sequence is 15 residues long. The CDR3 here is CASTVASGSYNEQFF. The CDR3 DNA sequence: TGCGCCAGCACCGTTGCTAGCGGATCCTACAATGAGCAGTTCTTC.

This clonotype has only a few counts. The chain joins TRBV6-2 or TRBV6-3 to TRBJ2-1, with D tentatively TRBD1 (6 bases). Per the germline V gene, CDR1 is MNHEY and CDR2 is SVGEGT. V was trimmed by 7 bases and J by 9 bases, leaving 19 bases between them. The CDR3 runs 14 residues. The CDR3 DNA reads TGTGCCAGCACCCTGGACAGAATTGCAGGTGAGCAGTTCTTC. It translates to CASTLDRIAGEQFF.

Only a few counts were recorded for this clonotype. This chain connects TRBV5-1 to TRBJ1-1; D ambiguous. Germline loops: CDR1 SGHRS, CDR2 YFSETQ. This CDR3 spans 15 amino acids. Trimming took 4 bases from V and 0 from J, leaving 13 bases between them. The CDR3 region has the DNA TGCGCCAGCAGCATGGCCGTAGGAATGAACACTGAAGCTTTCTTT. Protein product: CASSMAVGMNTEAFF.

This clonotype was counted a few times. The gene calls are TRBV12-3 or TRBV12-4 and TRBJ2-7; D is possibly TRBD2 (6 bases). V was pared by 1 base and J by 4 bases, with 14 bases between. The CDR3 spans 15 residues. In nucleotides, the CDR3 is TGTGCCAGCAGTTTAGTGGCGGGGATTGGGTACGAGCAGTACTTC. Amino acids: CASSLVAGIGYEQYF.

This clonotype was observed a handful of times. This chain connects TRBV20-1 to TRBJ2-7; no clear D. Per the germline V gene, CDR1 is DFQATT and CDR2 is SNEGSKA (reference sequence). V dropped 2 bases and J dropped 2 bases, with 16 bases sitting between them. This CDR3 contains 15 residues. CDR3 in amino acids: CSARSPRALAYEQYF. CDR3 sequence (DNA): TGCAGTGCTAGATCCCCCCGGGCCCTGGCCTACGAGCAGTACTTC.

This clonotype was detected only once. The chain joins TRBV7-2 to TRBJ2-7, with TRBD1 matching over 10 bases. With 5 bases clipped from V and 12 bases from J, the junction kept 16 bases outside the gene matches. The length of the CDR3 is 15 residues. Germline lookup yields CDR1 SGHTA and CDR2 FQGNSA. CDR3 DNA: TGTGCCAGCAGCCAGCAAGGGACAGGGGAGTCGGACGCGTACTTC. It codes for CASSQQGTGESDAYF.

This clonotype was seen repeatedly, ten times or more. This sequence joins TRBV12-3 or TRBV12-4 and TRBJ2-2, with D perhaps being TRBD1 or TRBD2 (7 bases each). Trimming removed 6 bases at V and 7 bases at J, with 15 bases between. The CDR3 is 14 amino acids. The CDR3 spells CASSRQGGVGELFF. CDR3 coding DNA: TGTGCCAGCAGCAGACAGGGAGGGGTCGGGGAGCTGTTTTTT.

This clonotype was seen more than once but under ten times. The rearrangement joins TRBV20-1 to TRBJ2-1; the match to TRBD2 covers 9 bases. The CDR3 totals 19 residues. Germline V gives CDR1 DFQATT, CDR2 SNEGSKA (reference sequence). V gave up 0 bases and J gave up 0 bases; unmatched junction bases: 12. In DNA, the CDR3 is TGCAGTGCTAGAGATCGGGGGAGCGGGGGGCTCCTCTCCTACAATGAGCAGTTCTTC. This encodes CSARDRGSGGLLSYNEQFF.

The chain uses TRBV3-1 and TRBJ1-2; D unclear. The germline CDR1 and CDR2 sequences are LGHDT and YNNKEL (reference sequence). The CDR3 is made up of 12 amino acids. V dropped 5 bases and J dropped 3 bases, with 7 bases sitting between them. The CDR3 sequence is CASSGDYYGYTF. Written as DNA, the CDR3 is TGTGCCAGCAGCGGGGATTACTATGGCTACACCTTC.

Only a few counts were recorded for this clonotype. V is TRBV12-3 or TRBV12-4 and J is TRBJ2-5; D may be TRBD1 or TRBD2 (6 bases each). The CDR3 has 14 amino acids. The germline V and J ends were trimmed by 5 bases and 3 bases, with 13 bases remaining between them. CDR3 in amino acids: CASSERGPEETQYF. CDR3 nucleotide sequence: TGTGCCAGCAGTGAACGGGGGCCTGAAGAGACCCAGTACTTC.

The chain combines TRBV5-1 with TRBJ2-7; either TRBD1 or TRBD2 may fit D (6 bases each). This CDR3 comprises 14 residues. Trimming took off 6 bases at V and 3 bases at J, with 16 bases between the two ends. Germline values: CDR1 SGHRS, CDR2 YFSETQ. CDR3 DNA sequence: TGCGCCAGCAATACCGAGGGGGGTAACTACGAGCAGTACTTC. This sequence encodes CASNTEGGNYEQYF.

This clonotype was seen repeatedly, ten times or more. V gene TRBV30 combines with J gene TRBJ2-3; D not certain. The V end was cut by 4 bases, the J end by 6 bases, with 8 bases between. Germline V gene data show CDR1 as GTSNPN and CDR2 as SVGIG (reference sequence). The CDR3 loop spans 11 amino acids. Here the CDR3 reads CAWKSADTQYF. The DNA for the CDR3 is TGTGCCTGGAAGTCGGCGGATACGCAGTATTTT.

This chain joins TRBV12-3 or TRBV12-4 and TRBJ1-1; possible D gene TRBD1, 6 bases. The CDR3 spans 15 residues. V was pared by 6 bases and J by 1 base, with 15 bases between. CDR3 loop: CASSLPGASNTEAFF. CDR3 DNA: TGTGCCAGCAGCTTACCGGGGGCTTCGAACACTGAAGCTTTCTTT.

This chain links TRBV25-1 with TRBJ2-6, with 7 bases fitting TRBD1. There are 18 residues in the CDR3. Losses at the gene ends were 5 bases for V and 5 bases for J; bases not matched to a gene: 15. Germline lookup yields CDR1 MGHDK and CDR2 SYGVNS. The CDR3 DNA reads TGTGCCAGCAGTCCCCGACAGGGCATCGATCTGAGGGCCAACGTCCTGACTTTC. This translates into CASSPRQGIDLRANVLTF.

V gene TRBV24-1 combines with J gene TRBJ2-1; D call uncertain. With 5 bases removed from V and 9 bases from J, the gap between germline ends came to 7 bases. Per germline, CDR1 KGHDR and CDR2 SFDVKD. The CDR3 runs 11 residues. The CDR3 reads CATSVWGEQFF. The DNA of the CDR3 is TGTGCCACCAGTGTGTGGGGTGAGCAGTTCTTC.

The chain combines TRBV20-1 with TRBJ1-1; D gene unclear. CDR3 length: 15 amino acids. Looked up from germline, CDR1 is DFQATT and CDR2 is SNEGSKA (reference sequence). Between the trimmed V and J ends, which lost 1 base and 4 bases, there was a span of 16 bases. Here the CDR3 DNA reads TGCAGTGCTAGAGTTAGGGCCCCGAAGGGCACTGAAGCTTTCTTT. It codes for CSARVRAPKGTEAFF.

V gene TRBV15 combines with J gene TRBJ1-5, with a weak D call TRBD1 (6 bases). V was cut by 1 base and J by 4 bases, with 17 bases left in between. The germline V gene has CDR1 LNHNV and CDR2 YYDKDF (reference sequence). The CDR3 loop spans 17 amino acids. The CDR3 here is CATSRVPTGLRNQPQHF. CDR3 nucleotides: TGTGCCACCAGCAGAGTCCCTACAGGGCTTCGGAATCAGCCCCAGCATTTT.

This clonotype was detected many times. The chain combines TRBV20-1 with TRBJ2-1, with 7 bases that match TRBD1. The CDR3 is 15 residues long. Germline V CDR1 and CDR2: DFQATT, SNEGSKA (reference sequence). V was pared by 5 bases and J by 6 bases, with 13 bases of the junction left unmatched. The CDR3 here is CSALVRGGPSNEQFF. The DNA for the CDR3 is TGCAGTGCTCTAGTCAGAGGGGGCCCCAGCAATGAGCAGTTCTTC.

This clonotype came up many times. The chain uses TRBV12-3 or TRBV12-4 and TRBJ2-5, with 8 bases aligning to TRBD2. CDR3 length equals 15 residues. The V segment lost 6 bases and the J segment 5 bases; nucleotides outside the gene matches: 11. The DNA for the CDR3 is TGTGCCAGCAGCCTGAGCGGGAGAGTCTCGGAGACCCAGTACTTC. Protein product: CASSLSGRVSETQYF.

CDR3 sequence reads: CASSDLRNQPQHF. The DNA of the CDR3 is TGTGCCAGCAGTGATCTCCGAAATCAGCCCCAGCATTTT. The chain recombines TRBV2 with TRBJ1-5; no reliable D call. The CDR3 consists of 13 residues. Looked up from germline, CDR1 is SNHLY and CDR2 is FYNNEI. V was trimmed by 3 bases and J by 4 bases, leaving 7 bases between them. Supplemented by reference TRBV2 and TRBJ1-5, the full variable domain reads EPEVTQTPSHQVTQMGQEVILRCVPISNHLYFYWYRQILGQKVEFLVSFYNNEISEKSEIFDDQFSVERPDGSNFTLKIRSTKLEDSAMYFCASSDLRNQPQHFGDGTRLSIL.

This clonotype occurred many times. The rearrangement joins TRBV7-8 to TRBJ2-5; D may be TRBD1 (6 bases). V lost 4 bases and J lost 1, with 13 bases in between. Germline CDR1 is SGHVS and CDR2 is FQNEAQ. The CDR3 length is 15 residues. CDR3 in DNA: TGTGCCAGCAGCTCCCAGGGGAACCCCCAAGAGACCCAGTACTTC. It codes for CASSSQGNPQETQYF.

This chain joins TRBV6-2 or TRBV6-3 and TRBJ2-7; 14 bases are a match to TRBD2. Germline lookup yields CDR1 MNHEY and CDR2 SVGEGT. With 6 bases clipped from V and 3 bases from J, the junction kept 7 bases outside the gene matches. The CDR3 is 16 amino acids. The CDR3 region is CASRKGLAGVFYEQYF. As DNA, the CDR3 is TGTGCCAGCAGGAAGGGACTAGCGGGAGTTTTCTACGAGCAGTACTTC.

The chain is built from TRBV6-1 and TRBJ2-2; no definite D call. V was pared by 4 bases and J by 5 bases, with 8 bases between. The CDR3 consists of 13 residues. Germline V lookup: CDR1 MNHNS, CDR2 SASEGT. CDR3 loop: CASSGARTGELFF. In nucleotides, the CDR3 is TGTGCCAGCAGTGGAGCCCGAACCGGGGAGCTGTTTTTT.